Each of the 5 T cell receptor beta chains below was sequenced from the same sample in a study of Graves' ophthalmopathy and Graves' hyperthyroidism. The TCR beta CDR3 regions underwent amplification from RNA transcripts. Second-round multiplex PCR came after a first-round RT-PCR that employed HTBI primers. TCRdb redid the calling of the multiplex PCR reads with MiXCR, one entry per CDR3 protein. Among tens of thousands of distinct CDR3 sequences listed, 45% to 55% were seen once. The sequencing input was peripheral blood. The receptors come from an adult woman with Graves' ophthalmopathy.

Many counts were recorded for this clonotype. The rearrangement uses TRBV6-1 and TRBJ2-1; TRBD2 aligns across 9 bases. The V gene end was trimmed by 10 bases and the J gene end by 7 bases; junction bases not matched to a gene: 14. The CDR3 contains 15 residues. The germline CDR1 and CDR2 sequences are MNHNS and SASEGT. The CDR3 is CATLTLGLAWNEQFF. CDR3 DNA: TGTGCCACCCTCACCCTCGGACTAGCGTGGAATGAGCAGTTCTTC.

Only one count was recorded for this clonotype. This chain links TRBV15 with TRBJ2-7; no clear D gene. Germline V gives CDR1 LNHNV, CDR2 YYDKDF (reference sequence). The V and J ends lost 3 bases and 2 bases respectively, with 11 bases between them. CDR3 length: 14 residues. In nucleotides, the CDR3 is TGTGCCACCAGCAGCCAGGAGCGAACCTACGAGCAGTACTTC. Translation gives CATSSQERTYEQYF.

For this clonotype: Relative to the germline gene, one junction end is altered; a read error may explain this. The chain is built from TRBV28 and TRBJ1-3; D may be TRBD1 (6 bases). The germline gives CDR1 MDHEN, CDR2 SYDVKM. CDR3 length equals 16 residues. The CDR3 DNA sequence: TGTGCCAGCAGGGGGGGACACTTCAGCTCTGGAAACACCGTATATTTT. Translating gives CASRGGHFSSGNTVYF.

J is TRBJ2-7 and V is TRBV7-2; 8 bases map to TRBD2. Trimming at V came to 10 bases and at J to 4 bases, leaving 21 bases not matched to a gene. Per germline, CDR1 SGHTA and CDR2 FQGNSA. The CDR3 runs to 17 residues. Written as DNA, the CDR3 is TGTGCCATCAGTTCCCTGAGTATCGGGAGGGCCGAATACGAGCAGTACTTC. Residues: CAISSLSIGRAEYEQYF.

Worth noting for this clonotype: Its ends do not fully match the called genes, so a read error is possible. This sequence joins TRBV15 and TRBJ1-1, with a possible D match to TRBD1 (6 bases). The germline CDR1 and CDR2 sequences are LNHNV and YYDKDF (reference sequence). The CDR3 length is 15 residues. This chain's CDR3 is CATSSRDKLNTEAFF. For the CDR3, the DNA is TGTGCCACCAGCAGCCGGGACAAGCTGAACACGGAAGCTTTCTTT.